These 11 T cell receptor beta chains were all obtained from the same sample, sequenced in a study of blood T cell repertoires in COVID-19. Only in-frame clones appear in the TCRdb table, and some are missing; sequencing was by immunoSEQ multiplex PCR. The table records more than 50,000 clones, around 87% of them present only once. Sequenced input: peripheral blood. These receptors were collected from a man in his 60s with active COVID-19.

The chain employs TRBV7-9 and TRBJ1-2; TRBD1 is a possible D gene (6 bases). Looked up from germline, CDR1 is SEHNR and CDR2 is FQNEAQ (reference sequence). This CDR3 is 16 amino acids long. Trimming left V 6 bases short and J 4 bases short, with 21 bases between. This CDR3 reads CASSLGAGARSYGYTF. The CDR3 DNA reads TGTGCCAGCAGTCTCGGAGCGGGGGCCCGAAGCTATGGCTACACCTTC.

This clone was seen only a few times. The chain has TRBV10-3 and TRBJ2-3; 7 nucleotides agree with TRBD2. Germline trimming cut 2 bases from V and 3 bases from J; bases unmatched to any gene: 8. The CDR3 runs 16 residues. CDR1 and CDR2 from the germline V gene are ENHRY and SYGVKD. The CDR3, as DNA: TGTGCCATCAGTGAGGCTTTGGGGCGGGGGACAGATACGCAGTATTTT. Its translation: CAISEALGRGTDTQYF.

A remark on this clone: At the DNA level, this CDR3 is encoded by other sequences in the same sample as well. This chain joins TRBV24-1 and TRBJ2-3, with TRBD1 matching 10 bases. Germline assignment: CDR1 KGHDR and CDR2 SFDVKD. This CDR3 has 16 residues. V was pared by 4 bases and J by 1 base, with 4 bases of the junction left unmatched. The CDR3 DNA is TGTGCCACCAGTGACCTTGGGACAGGGGGCACAGATACGCAGTATTTT. Amino acid sequence: CATSDLGTGGTDTQYF.

The CDR3 region is CASSRQGGNQPQHF. CDR3 DNA: TGTGCCAGCAGTCGTCAGGGTGGCAATCAGCCCCAGCATTTT. The chain recombines TRBV6-5 with TRBJ1-5; the D gene is possibly TRBD1 (5 bases). Trimming shortened V by 5 bases and J by 2 bases, and 10 bases separated the two germline ends. Germline loops: CDR1 MNHEY, CDR2 SVGAGI. This CDR3 is built from 14 residues.

CDR3 region: CASSQNWLAAYNEQFF. In DNA form, the CDR3 reads TGCGCCAGCAGCCAGAACTGGCTAGCGGCCTACAATGAGCAGTTCTTC. V usage is TRBV4-1 and J usage is TRBJ2-1; 7 bases agree with TRBD2. The germline V gene has CDR1 MGHRA and CDR2 YSYEKL. V shed 3 bases, J shed 2 bases, and the junction held 7 bases outside the gene matches. This CDR3 comprises 16 residues.

V usage is TRBV6-5 and J usage is TRBJ1-2, with D unresolved. Trimming pared 8 bases from V and 5 bases from J, leaving 21 bases between. Germline CDR1 and CDR2: MNHEY and SVGAGI. The CDR3 spans 15 residues. In nucleotides, the CDR3 is TGTGCCAGCGGTCTCGGACTAGAAAATAAATATGGCTACACCTTC. Amino acid sequence: CASGLGLENKYGYTF.

This sequence joins TRBV7-9 and TRBJ2-1; D remains ambiguous. The germline CDR1 and CDR2 sequences are SEHNR and FQNEAQ (reference sequence). V dropped 5 bases and J dropped 10 bases, with 9 bases sitting between them. The CDR3 contains 11 residues. This CDR3 is CASSRVAEQFF. DNA for the CDR3: TGTGCCAGCAGCCGGGTAGCAGAGCAGTTCTTC.

This chain joins TRBV3-1 (or the pseudogene TRBV3-2) and TRBJ1-6; TRBD1 matches 8 bases. Trimming took 4 bases from V and 8 from J; bases not matched to a gene: 7. The CDR3 extends over 15 amino acids. Germline CDR1 and CDR2: LGHDT and YNNKEL (reference sequence). This chain's CDR3 is CASSLRTGLDSPLHF. In nucleotides, the CDR3 is TGTGCCAGCAGCCTTCGGACAGGGTTGGATTCACCCCTCCACTTT.

The V and J genes are TRBV5-1 and TRBJ1-4, with TRBD1 matching 8 bases. In germline, CDR1 is SGHRS, CDR2 YFSETQ. The junction had 0 bases not matched to a gene; V was cut back by 3 bases and J by 2 bases. The CDR3 loop spans 14 amino acids. This chain's CDR3 is CASSWDRTNEKLFF. The CDR3 region has the DNA TGCGCCAGCAGCTGGGACAGGACTAATGAAAAACTGTTTTTT.

This sequence joins TRBV10-3 and TRBJ2-1; possibly TRBD2 for D (5 bases). The CDR3 runs to 16 residues. Germline values: CDR1 ENHRY, CDR2 SYGVKD. The germline V and J ends were trimmed by 7 bases and 0 bases, with 16 bases remaining between them. The DNA for the CDR3 is TGTGCCATCAACGCCAAGGTGGGGAGCTCCTACAATGAGCAGTTCTTC. This sequence encodes CAINAKVGSSYNEQFF.

This clone has a single count. The J gene is TRBJ2-7, the V gene TRBV7-8; 10 bases fit TRBD1. The CDR3 covers 14 residues. The junction had 10 bases not matched to a gene; V was cut back by 4 bases and J by 10 bases. CDR1 SGHVS and CDR2 FQNEAQ come from the germline V gene. CDR3 region: CASSSRDRGGLQYF. The CDR3 bases are TGTGCCAGCAGCTCTAGGGACAGGGGCGGTCTCCAGTACTTC.